This note documents a single TCR beta chain sequence. Its antigen is currently not known. Qualities for individual bases were not recorded, and no much larger clone is one base off. The data originate from a study of Ad26.COV2.S vaccination and SARS-CoV-2 variants (dated by TCRdb to 2020 to 2023). Context from the whole study: Vaccine-arm donors came from COV1001, a multicentre, randomized, double-blind, placebo-controlled phase I-IIa trial of Ad26.COV2.S in healthy adults. Ad26.COV2.S was given intramuscularly at 5x10^10 or 1x10^11 viral particles, as a single shot or as two shots 56 days apart. Sequencing of the TCRbeta repertoire served to evaluate the specificity and breadth of SARS-CoV-2-reactive T cell receptors following Ad26.COV2.S vaccination. A total of 32 samples were included in the TCR-sequenced set, comprising roughly 19 Ad26.COV2.S vaccine recipients, 5 placebo recipients and 8 SARS-CoV-2 convalescent individuals. Trial participants were randomized into five groups of five, in which low-dose or high-dose Ad26.COV2.S was given once or twice, or placebo was given on both occasions. Investigators remained blinded to trial group allocation during experiments and outcome assessment. General study outcomes and caveats: After vaccination, spike-specific CD8+ and CD4+ T cell responses were reported to show substantial breadth. Higher spike-specific TCR breadth was observed in Ad26.COV2.S recipients than in placebo recipients (P = 0.0014). Comparing responses between vaccine doses or regimens was not something the study was powered to do. Vaccine and placebo recipients had similar non-spike TCR breadth, a finding consistent with the vaccine containing only spike. According to the authors, total T cell responses may have been underestimated by the TCR breadth and depth analyses.

The CDR1 and CDR2 encoded by the germline V gene (reference sequence) are SGHAT and FQDESV. CDR3 length: 13 amino acids, cysteine to phenylalanine. Only the CDR3 portion is preserved as DNA: 39 bases, with reading frame beginning at the first base. V is cut by 1 base and J by 6 bases, and the space between the germline ends is 7 bases. The immunoSEQ Assay was used to sequence TCRbeta CDR3 regions. After extraction, genomic DNA underwent amplification by bias-controlled multiplex PCR, followed by high-throughput sequencing. As for the authors' bioinformatics: To quantify the absolute abundance of every unique TCRbeta CDR3 region, sequences were collapsed and filtered. T cell fraction was estimated by normalizing TCRbeta template counts to usable DNA, with usable DNA measured through amplification of reference genes found in all nucleated cells. Repertoire TCRs were annotated as SARS-CoV-2-specific when V gene, CDR3 amino acid sequence and J gene were exactly matched to a known reactive TCR set. MIRA supplied the reference SARS-CoV-2 TCR set, which was filtered for enrichment in COVID-19-positive ImmuneCODE repertoires so that public or cross-reactive TCRs were removed. Based on the MIRA antigens, annotated TCRs were further analysed at the level of specific ORF or position within ORF. Breadth was defined as the number of annotated unique rearrangements divided by the total number of unique productive rearrangements, and depth was defined as the summed frequency of the annotated unique rearrangements. TCR breadth was compared between groups using two-sided Wilcoxon rank-sum tests. TCRdb limited this immuneACCESS table to in-frame rearrangements with V and J called. A share of clones is missing; checked studies link under half to unresolved V genes, and the rest is unexplained. From that table come the V and J calls and clone size; the DNA was used to work out D and trimming. The sample includes a few hundred thousand clones, with approximately 83% observed a single time. The ten largest clones capture around 7.3% of the sample.

Explained via the paper, the treatment or condition label denotes: 15 to 20 received Ad26.COV2.S at low or high dose, single or two shots; about 5 received placebo; per-sample allocation not given. Repertoires of vaccine and placebo recipients were sequenced from samples collected on day 63 after the first injection. Cohort 1b enrolled 25 or so adults aged 18-55 years at a single site in Boston, USA, between 29 July and 7 August 2020. Ad26.COV2.S consisted of a replication-incompetent adenovirus type 26 vector by which a prefusion-stabilized SARS-CoV-2 spike protein from the original Wuhan strain was expressed.

Sequencing used peripheral blood, obtained in a trial of Ad26.COV2.S vaccine versus placebo. The source is a person aged 18 to 65 who received the Ad26.COV2.S COVID-19 vaccine or a placebo. This receptor chain uses TRBV11-1 and TRBJ2-1, with no D gene named confidently. The sequenced DNA is TGTGCCAGCAGCTTAGGGTTTGGCAATGAGCAGTTCTTC. Its translation is CASSLGFGNEQFF.